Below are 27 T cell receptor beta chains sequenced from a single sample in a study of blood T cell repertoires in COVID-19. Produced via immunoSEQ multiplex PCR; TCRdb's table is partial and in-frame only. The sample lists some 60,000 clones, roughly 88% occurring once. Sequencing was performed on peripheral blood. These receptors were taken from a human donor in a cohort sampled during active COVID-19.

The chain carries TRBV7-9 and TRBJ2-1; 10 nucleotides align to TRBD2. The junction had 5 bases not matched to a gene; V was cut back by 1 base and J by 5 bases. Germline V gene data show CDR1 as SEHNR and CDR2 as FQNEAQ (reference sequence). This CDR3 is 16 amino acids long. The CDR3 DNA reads TGTGCCAGCAGCTTAGACCTAGCGGGGGTAAACAATGAGCAGTTCTTC. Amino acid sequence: CASSLDLAGVNNEQFF. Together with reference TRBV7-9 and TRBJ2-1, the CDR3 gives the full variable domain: DTGVSQNPRHKITKRGQNVTFRCDPISEHNRLYWYRQTLGQGPEFLTYFQNEAQLEKSRLLSDRFSAERPKGSFSTLEIQRTEQGDSAMYLCASSLDLAGVNNEQFFGPGTRLTVL.

The CDR3 nucleotides read TGTGCCAGCAGCCCTCCGGGACTAGGGTCGGGCGAGCAGTACTTC. This encodes CASSPPGLGSGEQYF. The chain employs TRBV7-6 and TRBJ2-7, with TRBD2 matching over 8 bases. The CDR3 is made up of 15 amino acids. The germline V gene has CDR1 SGHVS and CDR2 FNYEAQ. Trimming at V came to 5 bases and at J to 6 bases, leaving 12 bases not matched to a gene.

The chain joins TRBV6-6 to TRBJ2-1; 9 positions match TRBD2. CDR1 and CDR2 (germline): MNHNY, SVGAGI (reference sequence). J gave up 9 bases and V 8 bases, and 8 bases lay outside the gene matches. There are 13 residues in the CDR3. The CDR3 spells CASHIGAGGEQFF. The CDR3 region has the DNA TGTGCCAGCCATATTGGAGCGGGAGGTGAGCAGTTCTTC.

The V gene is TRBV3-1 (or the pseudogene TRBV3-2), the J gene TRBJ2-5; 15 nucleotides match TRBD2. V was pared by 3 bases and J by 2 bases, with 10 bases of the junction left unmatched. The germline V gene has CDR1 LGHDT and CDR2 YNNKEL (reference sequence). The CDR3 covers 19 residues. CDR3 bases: TGTGCCAGCAGCCAGACCGGGACTAGCGGGAGGCGCGGTCAAGAGACCCAGTACTTC. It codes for CASSQTGTSGRRGQETQYF.

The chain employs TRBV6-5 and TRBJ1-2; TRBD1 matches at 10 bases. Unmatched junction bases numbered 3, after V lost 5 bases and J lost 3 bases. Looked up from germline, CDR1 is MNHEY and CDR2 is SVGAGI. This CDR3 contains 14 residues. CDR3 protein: CASSRDRGHYGYTF. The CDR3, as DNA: TGTGCCAGCAGTAGGGACAGGGGACACTATGGCTACACCTTC.

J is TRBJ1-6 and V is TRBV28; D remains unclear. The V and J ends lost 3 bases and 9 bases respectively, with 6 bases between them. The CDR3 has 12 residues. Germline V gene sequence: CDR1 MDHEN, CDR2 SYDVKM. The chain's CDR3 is CASSLVGSPLHF. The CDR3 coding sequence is TGTGCCAGCAGTTTGGTCGGTTCACCCCTCCACTTT.

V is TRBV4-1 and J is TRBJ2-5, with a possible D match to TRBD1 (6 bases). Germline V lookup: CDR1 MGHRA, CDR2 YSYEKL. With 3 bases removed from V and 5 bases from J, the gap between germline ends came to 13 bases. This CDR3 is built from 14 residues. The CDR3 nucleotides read TGCGCCAGCAGCCAGCCGGGACAAAGGGAGACCCAGTACTTC. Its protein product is CASSQPGQRETQYF.

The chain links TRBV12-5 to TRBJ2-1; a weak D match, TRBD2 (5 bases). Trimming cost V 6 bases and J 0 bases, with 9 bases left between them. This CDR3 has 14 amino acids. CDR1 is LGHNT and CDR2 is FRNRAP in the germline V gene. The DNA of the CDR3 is TGTGCTAGTGGGGACTCGGACTCCTACAATGAGCAGTTCTTC. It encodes CASGDSDSYNEQFF.

The CDR3 DNA reads TGTGCCAGCAGCGGCACCGGGACAGGGGACTATGGCTACACCTTC. Translating it yields CASSGTGTGDYGYTF. This sequence joins TRBV9 and TRBJ1-2; 10 nucleotides align to TRBD1. The CDR3 runs to 15 residues. V shed 3 bases, J shed 3 bases, and the junction held 5 bases outside the gene matches. The germline V gene encodes CDR1 SGDLS and CDR2 YYNGEE.

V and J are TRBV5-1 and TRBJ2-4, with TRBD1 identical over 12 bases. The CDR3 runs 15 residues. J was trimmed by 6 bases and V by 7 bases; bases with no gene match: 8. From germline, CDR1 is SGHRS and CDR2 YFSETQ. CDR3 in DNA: TGCGCCAGCTCCCCGGGACAGGGGGCTGGAAACATTCAGTACTTC. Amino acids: CASSPGQGAGNIQYF.

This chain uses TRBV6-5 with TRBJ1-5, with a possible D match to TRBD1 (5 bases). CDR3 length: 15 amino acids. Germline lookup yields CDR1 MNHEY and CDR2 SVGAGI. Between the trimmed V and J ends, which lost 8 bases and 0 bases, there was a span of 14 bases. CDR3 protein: CASSVTGSSNQPQHF. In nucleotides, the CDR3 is TGTGCCAGCTCAGTTACAGGATCTAGCAATCAGCCCCAGCATTTT.

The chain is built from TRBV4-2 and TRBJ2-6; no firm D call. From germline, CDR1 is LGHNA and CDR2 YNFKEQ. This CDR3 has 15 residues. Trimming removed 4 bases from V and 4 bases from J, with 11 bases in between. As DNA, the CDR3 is TGTGCCAGCAGCCTCTCTACCTCCGGGGCCAACGTCCTGACTTTC. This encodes CASSLSTSGANVLTF.

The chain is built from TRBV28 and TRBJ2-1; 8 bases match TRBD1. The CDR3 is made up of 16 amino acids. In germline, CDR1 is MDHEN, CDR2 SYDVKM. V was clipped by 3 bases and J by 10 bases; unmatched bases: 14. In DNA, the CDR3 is TGTGCCAGCAGTTTGTCTGCCTGGACAGGGTATAACGAGCAGTTCTTC. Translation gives CASSLSAWTGYNEQFF.

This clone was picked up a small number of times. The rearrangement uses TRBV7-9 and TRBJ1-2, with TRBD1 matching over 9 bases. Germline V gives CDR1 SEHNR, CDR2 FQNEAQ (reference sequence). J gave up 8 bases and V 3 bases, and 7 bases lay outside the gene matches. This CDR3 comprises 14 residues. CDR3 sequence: CASSFGQGPQGYTF. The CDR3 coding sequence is TGTGCCAGCAGCTTTGGACAGGGGCCTCAAGGCTACACCTTC.

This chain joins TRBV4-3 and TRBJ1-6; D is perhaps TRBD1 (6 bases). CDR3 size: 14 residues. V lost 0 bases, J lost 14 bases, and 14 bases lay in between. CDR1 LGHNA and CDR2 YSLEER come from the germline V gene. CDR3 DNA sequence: TGCGCCAGCAGCCAAGATTCAACAGGGAGCTCCCTCCACTTT. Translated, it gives CASSQDSTGSSLHF.

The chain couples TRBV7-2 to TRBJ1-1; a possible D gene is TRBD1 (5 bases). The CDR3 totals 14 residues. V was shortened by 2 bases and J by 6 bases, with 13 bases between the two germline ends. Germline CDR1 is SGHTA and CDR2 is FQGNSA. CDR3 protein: CASSLNSGRAEAFF. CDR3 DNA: TGTGCCAGCAGCTTAAACTCAGGGAGGGCTGAAGCTTTCTTT.

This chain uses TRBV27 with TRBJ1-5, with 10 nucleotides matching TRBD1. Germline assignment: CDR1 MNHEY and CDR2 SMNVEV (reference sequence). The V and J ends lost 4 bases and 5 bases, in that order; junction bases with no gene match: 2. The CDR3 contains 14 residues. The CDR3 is CASSWGTGDQPQHF. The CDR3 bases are TGTGCCAGCAGTTGGGGGACAGGGGATCAGCCCCAGCATTTT.

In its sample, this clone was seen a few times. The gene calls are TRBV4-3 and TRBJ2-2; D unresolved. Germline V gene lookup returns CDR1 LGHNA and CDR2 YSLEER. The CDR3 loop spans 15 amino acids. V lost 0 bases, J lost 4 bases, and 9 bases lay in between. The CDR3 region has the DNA TGCGCCAGCAGCCAAGACATCACGGGCACCGGGGAGCTGTTTTTT. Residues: CASSQDITGTGELFF.

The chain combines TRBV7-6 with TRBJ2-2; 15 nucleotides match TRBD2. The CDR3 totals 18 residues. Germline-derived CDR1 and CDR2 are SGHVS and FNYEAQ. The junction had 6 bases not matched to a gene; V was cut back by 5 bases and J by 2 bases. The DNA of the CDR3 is TGTGCCAGCAGCCCTAGGACTAGCGGGAGGGCCAACACCGGGGAGCTGTTTTTT. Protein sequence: CASSPRTSGRANTGELFF.

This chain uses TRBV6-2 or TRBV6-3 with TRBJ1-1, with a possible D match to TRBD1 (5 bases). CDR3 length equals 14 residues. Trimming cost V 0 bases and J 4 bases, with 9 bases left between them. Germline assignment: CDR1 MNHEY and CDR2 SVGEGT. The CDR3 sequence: CASSYSGGTTEAFF. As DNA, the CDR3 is TGTGCCAGCAGTTACTCCGGGGGGACCACTGAAGCTTTCTTT.

For the CDR3, the DNA is TGCGCCAGCAGCTACCCCTCCGGACGGGCCCCAGCGGGAGACTACAATGAGCAGTTCTTC. Translated, it gives CASSYPSGRAPAGDYNEQFF. This chain links TRBV5-1 with TRBJ2-1; 8 bases line up with TRBD2. This CDR3 comprises 20 residues. With 3 bases clipped from V and 3 bases from J, the junction kept 20 bases outside the gene matches. Germline-derived CDR1 and CDR2 are SGHRS and YFSETQ. Supplemented by reference TRBV5-1 and TRBJ2-1, the full variable domain reads KAGVTQTPRYLIKTRGQQVTLSCSPISGHRSVSWYQQTPGQGLQFLFEYFSETQRNKGNFPGRFSGRQFSNSRSEMNVSTLELGDSALYLCASSYPSGRAPAGDYNEQFFGPGTRLTVL.

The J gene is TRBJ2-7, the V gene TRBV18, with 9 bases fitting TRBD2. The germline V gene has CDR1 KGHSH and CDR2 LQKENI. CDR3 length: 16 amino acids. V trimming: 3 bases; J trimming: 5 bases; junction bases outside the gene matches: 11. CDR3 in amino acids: CASSPGPSGKGHEQYF. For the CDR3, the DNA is TGTGCCAGCTCACCCGGCCCTAGCGGGAAAGGGCACGAGCAGTACTTC.

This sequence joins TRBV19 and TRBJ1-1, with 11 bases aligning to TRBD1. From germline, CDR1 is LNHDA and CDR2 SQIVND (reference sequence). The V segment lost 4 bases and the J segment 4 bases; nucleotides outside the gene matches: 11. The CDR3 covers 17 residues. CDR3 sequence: CASSTSGQGALSTEAFF. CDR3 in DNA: TGTGCCAGTAGTACTTCAGGACAGGGGGCGCTAAGCACTGAAGCTTTCTTT.

CDR3 in amino acids: CASSFIGLHTAGELFF. The DNA for the CDR3 is TGTGCCAGCAGTTTCATCGGACTGCACACCGCCGGGGAGCTGTTTTTT. The V call is TRBV6-5, the J call TRBJ2-2, with D possibly matching TRBD2 (5 bases). The CDR3 consists of 16 residues. Germline V CDR1 and CDR2: MNHEY, SVGAGI. Trimming took 4 bases from V and 6 from J, leaving 18 bases between them.

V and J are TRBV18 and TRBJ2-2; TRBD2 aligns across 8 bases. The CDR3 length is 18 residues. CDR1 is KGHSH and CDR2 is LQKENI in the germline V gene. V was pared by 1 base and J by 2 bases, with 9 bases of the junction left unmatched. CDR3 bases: TGTGCCAGCTCACCACTCTTAGCGGGGAGGATTAACACCGGGGAGCTGTTTTTT. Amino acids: CASSPLLAGRINTGELFF.

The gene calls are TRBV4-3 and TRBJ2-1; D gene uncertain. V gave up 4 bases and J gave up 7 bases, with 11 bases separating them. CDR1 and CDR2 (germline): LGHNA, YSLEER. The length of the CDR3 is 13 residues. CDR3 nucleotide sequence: TGCGCCAGCAGCCGCGACCCGGGTAATGAGCAGTTCTTC. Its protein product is CASSRDPGNEQFF.

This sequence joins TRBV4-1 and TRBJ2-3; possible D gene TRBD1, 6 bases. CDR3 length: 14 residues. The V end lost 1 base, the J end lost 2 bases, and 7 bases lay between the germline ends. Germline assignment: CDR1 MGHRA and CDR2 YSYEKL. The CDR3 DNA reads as TGCGCCAGCAGCCAAGGACAGGCCACAGATACGCAGTATTTT. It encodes CASSQGQATDTQYF.